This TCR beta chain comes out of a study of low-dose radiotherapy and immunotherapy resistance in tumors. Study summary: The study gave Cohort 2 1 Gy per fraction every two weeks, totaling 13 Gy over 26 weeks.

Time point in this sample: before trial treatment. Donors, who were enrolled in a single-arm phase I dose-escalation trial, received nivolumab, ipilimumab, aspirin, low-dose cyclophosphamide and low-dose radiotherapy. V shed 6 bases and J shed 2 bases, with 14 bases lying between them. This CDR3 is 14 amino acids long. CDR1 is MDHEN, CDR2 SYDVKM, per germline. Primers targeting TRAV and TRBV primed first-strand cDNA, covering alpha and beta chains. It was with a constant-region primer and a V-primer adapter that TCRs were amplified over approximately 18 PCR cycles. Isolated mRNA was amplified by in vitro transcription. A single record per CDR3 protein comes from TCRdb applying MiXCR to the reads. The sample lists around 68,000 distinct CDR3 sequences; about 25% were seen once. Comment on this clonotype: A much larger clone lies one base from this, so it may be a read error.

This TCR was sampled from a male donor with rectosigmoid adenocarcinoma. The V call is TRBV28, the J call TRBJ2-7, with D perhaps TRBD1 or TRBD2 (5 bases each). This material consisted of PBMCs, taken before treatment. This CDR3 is CASRSFRGAYEQYF. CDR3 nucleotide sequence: TGTGCCAGCAGGTCATTTCGAGGGGCCTACGAGCAGTACTTC.